This passage covers 19 T cell receptor beta chains from one sample sequenced in a study of cytomegalovirus exposure and HLA in healthy donors (dated by TCRdb to the late 2010s). The method was the immunoSEQ multiplex PCR assay. TCRdb re-hosts the immuneACCESS table, in-frame sequences only. Its copies lack some clones; in the studies checked, an unresolved V gene accounts for under half of them, and the cause for the rest is not known. Recorded for this sample are 170,000 or so clones; about 80% of them occurred a single time. The ten largest make up approximately 3% of the sample. The sample was PBMCs. These receptors came from a woman younger than 30 in good health and CMV-seropositive.

This clone was seen ten or more times. The chain combines TRBV19 with TRBJ2-4; 10 bases match TRBD2. The length of the CDR3 is 18 residues. With V trimmed by 5 bases and J by 4 bases, 14 bases remained unmatched. The germline gives CDR1 LNHDA, CDR2 SQIVND (reference sequence). CDR3 nucleotides: TGTGCCAGTAGTCACTCTGGGGCTAGCGGGGGCACAAAAAACATTCAGTACTTC. Translation gives CASSHSGASGGTKNIQYF.

A single count supports this clone. The chain carries TRBV4-1 and TRBJ1-4, with D tentatively TRBD1 (5 bases). The CDR3 is 16 residues long. Between the trimmed V and J ends, which lost 4 bases and 0 bases, there was a span of 12 bases. The germline CDR1 and CDR2 sequences are MGHRA and YSYEKL. CDR3 sequence reads: CASSPQTVTTNEKLFF. The CDR3 bases are TGCGCCAGCAGCCCCCAGACAGTTACAACTAATGAAAAACTGTTTTTT.

This clone was seen once. The V and J genes are TRBV6-5 and TRBJ1-1, with D tentatively TRBD1 (6 bases). Looked up from germline, CDR1 is MNHEY and CDR2 is SVGAGI. Trimming pared 8 bases from V and 7 bases from J, leaving 17 bases between. This CDR3 has 13 amino acids. The CDR3 loop is CASSWGQSFEAFF. In DNA, the CDR3 is TGTGCCAGCTCGTGGGGGCAGAGCTTTGAAGCTTTCTTT.

This sequence joins TRBV23-1 and TRBJ1-6; D is unclear. TRBV23-1 falls under the ORF class, with uncertain function. This CDR3 comprises 11 residues. The V end was cut by 7 bases, the J end by 11 bases, with 9 bases between. This CDR3 is CASNQVAPLHF. DNA for the CDR3: TGCGCCAGCAACCAGGTGGCACCCCTCCACTTT.

The chain links TRBV6-5 to TRBJ1-2; D remains unclear. There are 12 residues in the CDR3. Germline V CDR1 and CDR2: MNHEY, SVGAGI. Trimming cost V 5 bases and J 8 bases, with 12 bases left between them. CDR3 DNA sequence: TGTGCCAGCAGTAAACCTACAGCAGGCTACACCTTC. Protein: CASSKPTAGYTF.

This chain uses TRBV25-1 with TRBJ2-3, with no clear D. This CDR3 region has 15 residues. Deletions cut 3 bases from V and 4 bases from J, with 14 bases between. Germline CDR1 is MGHDK and CDR2 is SYGVNS. The chain's CDR3 is CASSDPSLVPDTQYF. In DNA form, the CDR3 reads TGTGCCAGCAGTGATCCTTCCCTAGTGCCAGATACGCAGTATTTT. The variable domain in full, completed from reference TRBV25-1 and TRBJ2-3, reads EADIYQTPRYLVIGTGKKITLECSQTMGHDKMYWYQQDPGMELHLIHYSYGVNSTEKGDLSSESTVSRIRTEHFPLTLESARPSHTSQYLCASSDPSLVPDTQYFGPGTRLTVL.

This CDR3 is CASRSSGSGELFF. CDR3 nucleotides: TGTGCCAGCAGGTCTAGCGGCTCTGGGGAGCTGTTTTTT. The chain uses TRBV6-5 and TRBJ2-2; 7 nucleotides align to TRBD2. Germline loops: CDR1 MNHEY, CDR2 SVGAGI. This CDR3 is built from 13 residues. V dropped 6 bases and J dropped 8; count of bases not matched to a gene: 6.

Only one count was recorded for this clone. The J gene is TRBJ2-2, the V gene TRBV28, with D possibly TRBD1 on 6 matching bases. Germline values: CDR1 MDHEN, CDR2 SYDVKM. The CDR3 is made up of 15 amino acids. The V end was cut by 4 bases, the J end by 0 bases, with 9 bases between. CDR3 in DNA: TGTGCCAGCAGTTCACAGGGCGCGAACACCGGGGAGCTGTTTTTT. It codes for CASSSQGANTGELFF.

The V and J genes are TRBV19 and TRBJ2-7, with 9 bases lining up with TRBD1. V was clipped by 3 bases and J by 3 bases; unmatched bases: 12. The germline V gene has CDR1 LNHDA and CDR2 SQIVND (reference sequence). The CDR3 is 17 residues long. CDR3 loop: CASSIKATGGAFYEQYF. CDR3 nucleotide sequence: TGTGCCAGTAGTATTAAGGCCACAGGGGGCGCGTTCTACGAGCAGTACTTC.

The chain carries TRBV7-7 and TRBJ1-1; D ambiguous. This CDR3 contains 13 residues. Trimming took 2 bases from V and 2 from J, leaving 6 bases between them. Germline CDR1 and CDR2: SSHAT and FNYEAQ (reference sequence). Here the CDR3 DNA reads TGTGCCAGCAGCTTATCCAAAAACACTGAAGCTTTCTTT. It is translated as CASSLSKNTEAFF.

Turning to this clone: Other nucleotide sequences in the sample specify the same CDR3. The chain has TRBV7-2 and TRBJ1-5; TRBD1 matches at 7 bases. V was pared by 2 bases and J by 2 bases, with 0 bases of the junction left unmatched. Germline V CDR1 and CDR2: SGHTA, FQGNSA. This CDR3 contains 14 residues. CDR3 in amino acids: CASSLTGGNQPQHF. DNA of the CDR3: TGTGCCAGCAGCTTAACAGGGGGCAATCAGCCCCAGCATTTT.

The chain links TRBV5-6 to TRBJ1-5; unclear D gene. Trimming removed 3 bases at V and 7 bases at J, with 8 bases between. The germline V gene has CDR1 SGHDT and CDR2 YYEEEE. The CDR3 loop spans 12 amino acids. The CDR3 reads CASSSSRQPQHF. The DNA of the CDR3 is TGTGCCAGCAGCTCTTCTCGGCAGCCCCAGCATTTT.

CDR3 protein: CASSSGLAGAADTQYF. DNA for the CDR3: TGCGCCAGCAGCTCAGGACTAGCGGGGGCGGCAGATACGCAGTATTTT. This chain uses TRBV5-1 with TRBJ2-3; TRBD2 agrees at 13 bases. Germline trimming cut 3 bases from V and 4 bases from J; bases unmatched to any gene: 5. The CDR3 has 16 amino acids. Germline CDR1 SGHRS, CDR2 YFSETQ.

The rearrangement joins TRBV5-4 to TRBJ2-3, with 9 bases aligning to TRBD2. This CDR3 is built from 16 residues. Losses at the gene ends were 4 bases for V and 2 bases for J; bases not matched to a gene: 8. Germline V gene lookup returns CDR1 SGHNT and CDR2 YYREEE (reference sequence). The CDR3 DNA reads as TGTGCCAGCAGCCGTAAAGCGGGGGGAGTCACAGATACGCAGTATTTT. Translation: CASSRKAGGVTDTQYF.

This sequence joins TRBV4-1 and TRBJ2-1, with TRBD2 identical over 14 bases. Germline CDR1 reads MGHRA; CDR2 reads YSYEKL. V shed 1 base, J shed 9 bases, and the junction held 2 bases outside the gene matches. The CDR3 has 15 amino acids. The CDR3 here is CASSQGTSGGFEQFF. CDR3 DNA: TGCGCCAGCAGCCAAGGGACTAGCGGGGGGTTTGAGCAGTTCTTC.

Here the CDR3 DNA reads TGTGCCAGCAGCGTAGCTGGTCTAGCGGGGGGAGAGACCCAGTACTTC. It specifies CASSVAGLAGGETQYF. The chain links TRBV9 to TRBJ2-5; 11 bases align to TRBD2. The CDR3 has 16 amino acids. Germline trimming cut 0 bases from V and 4 bases from J; bases unmatched to any gene: 5. The germline CDR1 and CDR2 sequences are SGDLS and YYNGEE.

V is TRBV7-6 and J is TRBJ1-2; 10 bases map to TRBD1. Germline assignment: CDR1 SGHVS and CDR2 FNYEAQ. The CDR3 sequence is 14 residues long. After removal of 1 base from V and 6 bases from J, the junction contained 2 bases not matched to a gene. This chain's CDR3 is CASSLVGTGDGYTF. CDR3 sequence (DNA): TGTGCCAGCAGCTTAGTCGGGACAGGGGATGGCTACACCTTC.

This clone has only one observation. V is TRBV20-1 and J is TRBJ2-7; D perhaps matches TRBD2 (5 bases). This CDR3 contains 11 residues. Germline assignment: CDR1 DFQATT and CDR2 SNEGSKA (reference sequence). V was shortened by 6 bases and J by 2 bases, with 8 bases between the two germline ends. The CDR3 spells CSADGAYEQYF. The CDR3 region has the DNA TGCAGTGCGGACGGGGCCTACGAGCAGTACTTC.

This clone was counted a few times. The chain links TRBV5-1 to TRBJ2-7; TRBD2 might be the D (5 bases). V dropped 2 bases and J dropped 3 bases, with 12 bases sitting between them. This CDR3 comprises 14 residues. The germline CDR1 and CDR2 sequences are SGHRS and YFSETQ. The CDR3 sequence: CASSFDGEHYEQYF. CDR3 DNA: TGCGCCAGCAGCTTTGACGGGGAACACTACGAGCAGTACTTC.